A single sample is the source of the 9 T cell receptor beta chains below, sequenced in a study of identical twins. TCRdb re-derived calls from the 5' RACE reads in MiXCR, one entry per CDR3 protein. The sample includes 690,000 or so distinct CDR3 sequences, 8.6% seen only once; the top ten take approximately 0.94%. These same data were also listed under a study on yellow fever vaccine responses in identical twins.

Sequencing was performed on PBMCs. All receptors come from a woman between 18 and 29 years old in good health.

This clonotype was detected a few times. The gene calls are TRBV28 and TRBJ1-2; TRBD1 agrees at 8 bases. Germline trimming cut 5 bases from V and 6 bases from J; bases unmatched to any gene: 11. Germline CDR1 MDHEN, CDR2 SYDVKM. There are 15 residues in the CDR3. CDR3 loop: CASSLQIRQGNGYTF. CDR3 sequence (DNA): TGTGCCAGCAGTCTCCAGATCCGACAGGGGAATGGCTACACCTTC.

This rearrangement joins TRBV4-3 to TRBJ1-6, with D possibly matching TRBD1 (6 bases). Germline loops: CDR1 LGHNA, CDR2 YSLEER. Trimming shortened V by 0 bases and J by 6 bases, and 12 bases separated the two germline ends. The CDR3 covers 16 residues. For the CDR3, the DNA is TGCGCCAGCAGCCAAGATCGGCAGGGGTTTAATTCACCCCTCCACTTT. As protein: CASSQDRQGFNSPLHF.

This clonotype showed up many times. The CDR3 DNA reads as TGTGCCAGCGGCACTAGCGGGGGGGTGGAGACCCAGTACTTC. Amino acids: CASGTSGGVETQYF. The J gene is TRBJ2-5, the V gene TRBV12-3 or TRBV12-4; TRBD2 aligns across 13 bases. Trimming removed 8 bases from V and 5 bases from J; junction bases left unmatched: 5. CDR3 length: 14 residues.

This clonotype has more than one count but fewer than ten. CDR3 in DNA: TGTGCCAGCAGTAGACTCATGAACACTGAAGCTTTCTTT. Translating it yields CASSRLMNTEAFF. The chain recombines TRBV6-1 with TRBJ1-1; D not certain. This CDR3 contains 13 residues. Trimming stripped 5 bases from V and 0 bases from J, with 7 bases between. CDR1 is MNHNS and CDR2 is SASEGT in the germline V gene.

The chain joins TRBV5-1 to TRBJ2-5; 9 bases fit TRBD2. The CDR3 sequence is 16 residues long. Trimming at V came to 1 base and at J to 0 bases, leaving 4 bases not matched to a gene. CDR1 and CDR2 from the germline V gene are SGHRS and YFSETQ. The CDR3 is CASSLPPSGNQETQYF. The CDR3 region has the DNA TGCGCCAGCAGCTTGCCCCCTAGCGGGAACCAAGAGACCCAGTACTTC.

This clonotype was seen repeatedly, ten times or more. V and J are TRBV4-1 and TRBJ2-3; 7 nucleotides match TRBD2. J gave up 1 base and V 0 bases, and 1 base lay outside the gene matches. This CDR3 is built from 15 residues. CDR1 and CDR2 (germline): MGHRA, YSYEKL. CDR3 amino acids: CASSQDGGGTDTQYF. In DNA form, the CDR3 reads TGCGCCAGCAGCCAAGATGGGGGGGGCACAGATACGCAGTATTTT.

In this sample, this clonotype turned up a few times. This chain connects TRBV20-1 to TRBJ2-5, with D unresolved. The CDR3 runs 15 residues. V was clipped by 2 bases and J by 0 bases, with 13 bases between them. Germline CDR1 reads DFQATT; CDR2 reads SNEGSKA (reference sequence). For the CDR3, the DNA is TGCAGTGCTAGAAATGTAGCTGGGTACCAAGAGACCCAGTACTTC. Translating gives CSARNVAGYQETQYF.

This clonotype was detected ten times or more. The chain has TRBV18 and TRBJ2-4, with a tentative D call TRBD1 (5 bases). With 2 bases removed from V and 6 bases from J, the gap between germline ends came to 17 bases. The CDR3 contains 16 residues. CDR1 and CDR2 (germline): KGHSH, LQKENI. The CDR3 region has the DNA TGTGCCAGCTCACCAGTGGACCTTATTAGGGGAAACATTCAGTACTTC. Translating it yields CASSPVDLIRGNIQYF.

This clonotype appeared many times. V and J are TRBV5-1 and TRBJ1-3; D perhaps matches TRBD1 (5 bases). The CDR3 covers 14 residues. Germline V gene sequence: CDR1 SGHRS, CDR2 YFSETQ. V was trimmed by 2 bases and J by 0 bases, leaving 6 bases between them. The CDR3 here is CASSLGDSGNTIYF. The CDR3 DNA follows: TGCGCCAGCAGCTTAGGGGACTCTGGAAACACCATATATTTT. Together with reference TRBV5-1 and TRBJ1-3, the CDR3 gives the full variable domain: KAGVTQTPRYLIKTRGQQVTLSCSPISGHRSVSWYQQTPGQGLQFLFEYFSETQRNKGNFPGRFSGRQFSNSRSEMNVSTLELGDSALYLCASSLGDSGNTIYFGEGSWLTVV.